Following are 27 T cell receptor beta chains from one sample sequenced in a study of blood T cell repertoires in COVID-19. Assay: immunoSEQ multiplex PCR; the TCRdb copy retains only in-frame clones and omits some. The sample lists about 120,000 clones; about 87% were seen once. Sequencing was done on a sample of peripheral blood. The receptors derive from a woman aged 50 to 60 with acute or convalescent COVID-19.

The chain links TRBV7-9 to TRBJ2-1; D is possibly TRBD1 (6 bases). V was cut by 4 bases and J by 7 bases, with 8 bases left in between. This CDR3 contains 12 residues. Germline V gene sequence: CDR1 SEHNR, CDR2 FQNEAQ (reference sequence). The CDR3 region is CASSYQGNEQFF. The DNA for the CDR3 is TGTGCCAGCAGCTATCAGGGGAATGAGCAGTTCTTC. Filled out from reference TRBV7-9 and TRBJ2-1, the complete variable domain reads DTGVSQNPRHKITKRGQNVTFRCDPISEHNRLYWYRQTLGQGPEFLTYFQNEAQLEKSRLLSDRFSAERPKGSFSTLEIQRTEQGDSAMYLCASSYQGNEQFFGPGTRLTVL.

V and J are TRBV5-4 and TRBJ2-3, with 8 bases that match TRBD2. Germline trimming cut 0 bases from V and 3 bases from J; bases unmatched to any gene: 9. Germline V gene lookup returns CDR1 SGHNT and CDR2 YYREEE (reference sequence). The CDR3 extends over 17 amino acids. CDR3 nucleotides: TGTGCCAGCAGCTTGGGGCCAGAGCGGGGGATAACAGATACGCAGTATTTT. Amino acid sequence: CASSLGPERGITDTQYF.

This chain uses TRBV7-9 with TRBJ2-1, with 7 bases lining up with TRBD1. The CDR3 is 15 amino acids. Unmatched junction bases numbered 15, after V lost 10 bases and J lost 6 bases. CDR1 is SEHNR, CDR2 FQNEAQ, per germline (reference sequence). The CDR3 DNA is TGTGCCACCCGCCCAGGACAGGTTTTTGGCAATGAGCAGTTCTTC. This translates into CATRPGQVFGNEQFF.

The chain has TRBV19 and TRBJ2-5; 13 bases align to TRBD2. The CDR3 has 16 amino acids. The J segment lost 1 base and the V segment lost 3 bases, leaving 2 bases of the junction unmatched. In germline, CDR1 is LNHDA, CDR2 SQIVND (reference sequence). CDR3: CASSMGLAGFQETQYF. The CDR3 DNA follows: TGTGCCAGTAGTATGGGACTAGCGGGGTTCCAAGAGACCCAGTACTTC. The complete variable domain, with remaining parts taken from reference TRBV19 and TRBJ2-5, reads DGGITQSPKYLFRKEGQNVTLSCEQNLNHDAMYWYRQDPGQGLRLIYYSQIVNDFQKGDIAEGYSVSREKKESFPLTVTSAQKNPTAFYLCASSMGLAGFQETQYFGPGTRLLVL.

Here the CDR3 reads CATSRGAGGRNTEAFF. In DNA, the CDR3 is TGTGCCACCAGCAGAGGGGCAGGGGGCCGGAACACTGAAGCTTTCTTT. This chain joins TRBV15 and TRBJ1-1, with 8 bases lining up with TRBD1. There are 16 residues in the CDR3. Germline lookup yields CDR1 LNHNV and CDR2 YYDKDF (reference sequence). V was clipped by 1 base and J by 1 base; unmatched bases: 5.

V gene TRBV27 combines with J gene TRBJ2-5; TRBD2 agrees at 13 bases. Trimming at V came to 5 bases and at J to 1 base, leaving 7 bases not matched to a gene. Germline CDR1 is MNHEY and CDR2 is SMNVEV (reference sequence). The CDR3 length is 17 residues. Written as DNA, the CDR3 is TGTGCCAGCAGTCGACCGGGACTAGCGGGAACCCAAGAGACCCAGTACTTC. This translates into CASSRPGLAGTQETQYF.

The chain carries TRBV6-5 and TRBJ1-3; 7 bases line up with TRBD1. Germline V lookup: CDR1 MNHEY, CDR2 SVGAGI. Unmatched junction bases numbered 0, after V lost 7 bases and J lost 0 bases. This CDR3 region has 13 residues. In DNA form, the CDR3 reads TGTGCCAGCAAGGGGGCCTCTGGAAACACCATATATTTT. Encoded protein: CASKGASGNTIYF.

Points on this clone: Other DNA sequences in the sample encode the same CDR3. CDR3 nucleotide sequence: TGTGCCAGTCGGGACAGGGAGAATCAGCCCCAGCATTTT. Encoded protein: CASRDRENQPQHF. The genes are TRBV19 and TRBJ1-5; 9 nucleotides agree with TRBD1. V shed 8 bases, J shed 4 bases, and the junction held 3 bases outside the gene matches. This CDR3 has 13 residues. Germline V gene data show CDR1 as LNHDA and CDR2 as SQIVND (reference sequence).

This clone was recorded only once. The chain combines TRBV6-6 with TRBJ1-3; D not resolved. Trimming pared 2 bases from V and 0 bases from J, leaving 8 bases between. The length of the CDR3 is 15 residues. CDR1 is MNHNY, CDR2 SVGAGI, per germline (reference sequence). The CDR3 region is CASSYPPNSGNTIYF. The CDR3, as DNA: TGTGCCAGCAGTTACCCCCCCAACTCTGGAAACACCATATATTTT.

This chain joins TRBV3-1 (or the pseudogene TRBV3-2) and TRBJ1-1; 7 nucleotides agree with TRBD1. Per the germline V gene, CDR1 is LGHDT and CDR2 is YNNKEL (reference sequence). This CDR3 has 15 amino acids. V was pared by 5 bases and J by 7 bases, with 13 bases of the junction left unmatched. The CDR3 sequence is CASSYLKGRGNEAFF. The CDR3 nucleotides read TGTGCCAGCAGCTACCTGAAAGGCAGGGGGAATGAAGCTTTCTTT.

DNA of the CDR3: TGCGCCAGCAGCTTGGTGGCCACTGAAGCTTTCTTT. Amino acids: CASSLVATEAFF. The chain has TRBV5-1 and TRBJ1-1; no reliable D call. Germline lookup yields CDR1 SGHRS and CDR2 YFSETQ. The CDR3 has 12 residues. Trimming removed 0 bases from V and 4 bases from J, with 4 bases in between.

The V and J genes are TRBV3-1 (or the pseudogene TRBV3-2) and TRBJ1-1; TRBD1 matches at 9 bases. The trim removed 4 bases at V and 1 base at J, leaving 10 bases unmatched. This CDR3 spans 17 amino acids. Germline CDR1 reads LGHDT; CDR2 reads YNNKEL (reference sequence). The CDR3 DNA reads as TGTGCCAGCAGCCTACATTATCCACAGGGGGCGAACACTGAAGCTTTCTTT. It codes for CASSLHYPQGANTEAFF.

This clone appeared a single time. The CDR3 nucleotides read TGCGCCAGCAGCGCACAGGGGAGCTATGGCTACACCTTC. It is translated as CASSAQGSYGYTF. The chain employs TRBV5-1 and TRBJ1-2; TRBD1 agrees at 7 bases. CDR3 size: 13 residues. The V gene end was trimmed by 4 bases and the J gene end by 4 bases; junction bases not matched to a gene: 4. From germline, CDR1 is SGHRS and CDR2 YFSETQ.

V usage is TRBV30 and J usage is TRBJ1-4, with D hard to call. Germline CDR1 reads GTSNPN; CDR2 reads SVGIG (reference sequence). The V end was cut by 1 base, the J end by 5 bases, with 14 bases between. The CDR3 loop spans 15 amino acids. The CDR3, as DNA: TGTGCCTGGAGTGGAGACGGCGGCTCAAATGAAAAACTGTTTTTT. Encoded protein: CAWSGDGGSNEKLFF. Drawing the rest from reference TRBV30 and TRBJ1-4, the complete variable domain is SQTIHQWPATLVQPVGSPLSLECTVEGTSNPNLYWYRQAAGRGLQLLFYSVGIGQISSEVPQNLSASRPQDRQFILSSKKLLLSDSGFYLCAWSGDGGSNEKLFFGSGTQLSVL.

The CDR3 nucleotides are TGTGCCAGCAGCCGACAGGGCCGGGCAGGAGGGAATCAGCCCCAGCATTTT. Translating it yields CASSRQGRAGGNQPQHF. The chain carries TRBV6-2 or TRBV6-3 and TRBJ1-5, with 7 positions matching TRBD1. This CDR3 has 17 amino acids. The germline V gene encodes CDR1 MNHEY and CDR2 SVGEGT. Germline trimming cut 6 bases from V and 4 bases from J; bases unmatched to any gene: 15.

This CDR3 is CASSGDTQYF. Written as DNA, the CDR3 is TGTGCCAGCTCGGGAGATACGCAGTATTTT. The chain couples TRBV7-9 to TRBJ2-3, with no clear D. V lost 8 bases and J lost 5, with 5 bases in between. The CDR3 consists of 10 residues. Germline values: CDR1 SEHNR, CDR2 FQNEAQ (reference sequence).

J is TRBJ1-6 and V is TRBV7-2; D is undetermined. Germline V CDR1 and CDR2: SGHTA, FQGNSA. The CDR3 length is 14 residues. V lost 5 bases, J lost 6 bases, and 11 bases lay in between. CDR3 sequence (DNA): TGTGCCAGCAGCCTGACATTTACTAATTCACCCCTCCACTTT. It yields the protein CASSLTFTNSPLHF.

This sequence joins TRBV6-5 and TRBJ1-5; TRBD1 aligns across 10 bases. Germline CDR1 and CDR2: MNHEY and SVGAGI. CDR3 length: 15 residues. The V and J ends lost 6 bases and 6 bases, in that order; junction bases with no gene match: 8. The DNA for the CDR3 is TGTGCCAGCAGCCAGACAGGGGGCGCTTTTCAGCCCCAGCATTTT. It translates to CASSQTGGAFQPQHF.

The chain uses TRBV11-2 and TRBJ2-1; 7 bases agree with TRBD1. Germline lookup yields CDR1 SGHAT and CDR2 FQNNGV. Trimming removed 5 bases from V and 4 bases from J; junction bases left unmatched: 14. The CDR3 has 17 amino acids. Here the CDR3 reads CASSRGTDTSWYNEQFF. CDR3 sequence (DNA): TGTGCCAGCAGCCGAGGGACAGACACGAGTTGGTACAATGAGCAGTTCTTC.

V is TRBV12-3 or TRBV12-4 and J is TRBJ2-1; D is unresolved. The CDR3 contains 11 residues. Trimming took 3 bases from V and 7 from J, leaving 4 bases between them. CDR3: CASSFVNEQFF. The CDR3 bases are TGTGCCAGCAGTTTTGTAAATGAGCAGTTCTTC.

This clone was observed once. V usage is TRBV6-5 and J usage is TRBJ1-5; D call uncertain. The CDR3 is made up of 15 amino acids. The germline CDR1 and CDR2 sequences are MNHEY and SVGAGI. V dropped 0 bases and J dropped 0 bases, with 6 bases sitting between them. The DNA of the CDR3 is TGTGCCAGCAGTTACTCTCTTAATAGCAATCAGCCCCAGCATTTT. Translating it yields CASSYSLNSNQPQHF.

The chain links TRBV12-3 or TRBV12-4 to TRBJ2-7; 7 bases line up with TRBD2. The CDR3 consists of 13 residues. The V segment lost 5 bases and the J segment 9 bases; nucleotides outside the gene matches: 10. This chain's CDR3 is CASSTSGGWGQYF. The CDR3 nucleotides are TGTGCCAGCAGTACCTCGGGAGGTTGGGGGCAGTACTTC.

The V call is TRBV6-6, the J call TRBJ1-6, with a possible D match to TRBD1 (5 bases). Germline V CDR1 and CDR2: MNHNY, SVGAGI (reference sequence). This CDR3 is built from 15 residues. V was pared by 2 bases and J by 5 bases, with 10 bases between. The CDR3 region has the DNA TGTGCCAGCAGTTACAGGGGTGGAGATAATTCACCCCTCCACTTT. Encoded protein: CASSYRGGDNSPLHF.

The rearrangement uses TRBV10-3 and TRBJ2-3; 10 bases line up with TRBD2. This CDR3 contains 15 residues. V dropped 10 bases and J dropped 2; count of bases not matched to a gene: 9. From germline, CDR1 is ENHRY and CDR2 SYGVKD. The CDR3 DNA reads TGTGCCACCAGATTTAGCGGGGGGCCCACAGATACGCAGTATTTT. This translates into CATRFSGGPTDTQYF.

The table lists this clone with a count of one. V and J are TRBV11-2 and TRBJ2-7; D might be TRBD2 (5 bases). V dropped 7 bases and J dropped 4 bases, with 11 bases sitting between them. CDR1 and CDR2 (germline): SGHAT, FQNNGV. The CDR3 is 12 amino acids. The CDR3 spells CASTNTGYEQYF. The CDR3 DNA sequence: TGTGCCAGCACTAACACGGGGTACGAGCAGTACTTC.

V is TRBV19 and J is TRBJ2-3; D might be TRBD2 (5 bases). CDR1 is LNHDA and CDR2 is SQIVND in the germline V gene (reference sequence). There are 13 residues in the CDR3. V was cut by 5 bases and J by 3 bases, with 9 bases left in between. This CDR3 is CASSVRGTDTQYF. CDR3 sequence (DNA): TGTGCCAGTAGTGTTCGCGGGACAGATACGCAGTATTTT.

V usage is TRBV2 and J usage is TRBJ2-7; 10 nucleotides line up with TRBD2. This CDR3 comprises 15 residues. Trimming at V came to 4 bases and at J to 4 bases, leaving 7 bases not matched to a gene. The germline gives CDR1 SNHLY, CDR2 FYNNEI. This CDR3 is CASSAPLAGIYEQYF. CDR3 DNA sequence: TGTGCCAGCAGTGCCCCACTAGCGGGAATTTACGAGCAGTACTTC.